These T cell receptor beta chains were read from a single sample in a study of chemoradiotherapy in HPV16-positive cancers. TCRdb's table, derived via immunoSEQ multiplex PCR, lists solely in-frame clones and lacks some. The table lists just over 8,500 clones, 74% of them singletons. The biological material was taken from a patient who underwent chemoradiotherapy. The receptor set was obtained from a human donor with HPV-associated anogenital cancer. Each CDR3 is given with its conserved first and last residue. Where a row states a size, it is once, few, many or the class of an expanded clone; other rows omit it.

clone_size v_call cdr3_aa
. TRBV29-1 CSVWDRKNEQFF
. TRBV25-1 CASSEITGTSGHEQYF
few TRBV2 CASSDRSYEQYF
. TRBV5-4 CASSPRNNEQFF
. TRBV4-3 CASSQDPSGPTGELFF
. TRBV5-6 CASSLALRGDTQYF
once TRBV6-1 CASSEASGSSYEQYF
. TRBV5-4 CASSAGEAQPQHF
few TRBV4-1 CASSQARGMYEQYF
. TRBV11-2 CASNQYNEQFF